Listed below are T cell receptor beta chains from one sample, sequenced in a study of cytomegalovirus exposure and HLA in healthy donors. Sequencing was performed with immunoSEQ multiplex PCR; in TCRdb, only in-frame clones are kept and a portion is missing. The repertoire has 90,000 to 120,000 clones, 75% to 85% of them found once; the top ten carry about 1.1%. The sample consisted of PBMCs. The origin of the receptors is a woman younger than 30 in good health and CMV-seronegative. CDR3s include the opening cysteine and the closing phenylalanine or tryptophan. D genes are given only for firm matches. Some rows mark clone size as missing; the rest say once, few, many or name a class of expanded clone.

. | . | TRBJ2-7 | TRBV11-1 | CASSIVSYEQYF | TGTGCCAGCAGCATCGTATCCTACGAGCAGTACTTC
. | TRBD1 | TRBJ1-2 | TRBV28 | CASSLSPWDRVNYGYTF | TGTGCCAGCAGTTTATCACCTTGGGACAGGGTTAACTATGGCTACACCTTC
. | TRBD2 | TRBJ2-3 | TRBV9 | CASSVEGRVTDTQYF | TGTGCCAGCAGCGTAGAAGGGAGGGTCACAGATACGCAGTATTTT
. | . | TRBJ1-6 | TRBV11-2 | CASSFPGNNSPLHF | TGTGCCAGCAGCTTCCCGGGGAATAATTCACCCCTCCACTTT
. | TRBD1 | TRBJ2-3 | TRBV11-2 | CASKSRDRGTDTQYF | TGTGCCAGCAAATCACGGGACAGGGGCACAGATACGCAGTATTTT
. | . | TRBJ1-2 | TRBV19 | CASSIMVGANYGYTF | TGTGCCAGTAGTATAATGGTAGGAGCTAACTATGGCTACACCTTC
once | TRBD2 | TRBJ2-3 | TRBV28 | CASSLAGDTDTQYF | TGTGCCAGCAGTTTAGCGGGGGACACAGATACGCAGTATTTT
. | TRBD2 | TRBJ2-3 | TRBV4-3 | CASSPGTRLSDTQYF | TGCGCCAGCAGCCCAGGGACTAGATTATCCGATACGCAGTATTTT
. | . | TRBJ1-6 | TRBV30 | CAWDRRNSPLHF | TGTGCCTGGGACAGGCGAAATTCACCCCTCCACTTT
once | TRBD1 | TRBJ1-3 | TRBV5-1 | CASSSRTGISNTIYF | TGCGCCAGCAGCTCGAGGACAGGAATTAGCAACACCATATATTTT
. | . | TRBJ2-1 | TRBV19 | CASSDNRYTTNEQFF | TGTGCCAGTAGTGATAATAGATATACTACCAATGAGCAGTTCTTC
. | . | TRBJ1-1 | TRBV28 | CASSPADRVENTEAFF | TGTGCCAGCAGTCCCGCCGACAGAGTCGAAAACACTGAAGCTTTCTTT
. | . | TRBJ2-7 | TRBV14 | CASSQVNEQYF | TGTGCCAGCAGCCAAGTCAACGAGCAGTACTTC
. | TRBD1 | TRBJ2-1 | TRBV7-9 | CASSLALRGSRADEQFF | TGTGCCAGCAGCTTAGCGCTCAGGGGGAGCCGGGCGGATGAGCAGTTCTTC
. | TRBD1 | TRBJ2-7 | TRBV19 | CASNSSGQGDYEQYF | TGTGCCAGTAATTCTTCGGGACAGGGGGACTACGAGCAGTACTTC
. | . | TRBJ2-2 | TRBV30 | CAWCSTNTGELFF | TGTGCCTGGTGCAGTACAAACACCGGGGAGCTGTTTTTT
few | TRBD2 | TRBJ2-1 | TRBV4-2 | CASSQVSGSSYNEQFF | TGTGCCAGCAGCCAAGTTAGCGGGAGCTCCTACAATGAGCAGTTCTTC
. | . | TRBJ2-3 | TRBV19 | CASNIFQGIDTQYF | TGTGCCAGTAATATTTTCCAGGGGATAGATACGCAGTATTTT
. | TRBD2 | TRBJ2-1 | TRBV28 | CASSFGGSAYNEQFF | TGTGCCAGCAGTTTTGGCGGGAGTGCCTACAATGAGCAGTTCTTC
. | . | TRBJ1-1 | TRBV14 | CASSQVRRPEAFF | TGTGCCAGCAGCCAAGTAAGGAGACCTGAAGCTTTCTTT
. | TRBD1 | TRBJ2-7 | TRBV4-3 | CASSQALQGAGSEQYF | TGCGCCAGCAGCCAAGCACTTCAGGGGGCTGGGAGCGAGCAGTACTTC
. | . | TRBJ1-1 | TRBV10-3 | CAISQNRQIEAFF | TGTGCCATCAGTCAAAATCGACAGATTGAAGCTTTCTTT
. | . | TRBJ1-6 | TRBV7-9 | CASSLGAGQPPLHF | TGTGCCAGCAGCCTTGGGGCAGGCCAACCGCCCCTCCACTTT
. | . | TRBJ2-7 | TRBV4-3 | CASSQDTGAEWGEQYF | TGCGCCAGCAGCCAAGATACGGGAGCGGAATGGGGCGAGCAGTACTTC
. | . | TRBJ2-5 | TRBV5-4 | CASSLDTGDPRETQYF | TGTGCCAGCAGTCTGGACACGGGGGACCCCCGGGAGACCCAGTACTTC
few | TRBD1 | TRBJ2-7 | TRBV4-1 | CASSLGQGSSYEQYF | TGCGCCAGCAGCCTCGGACAGGGGAGCTCCTACGAGCAGTACTTC
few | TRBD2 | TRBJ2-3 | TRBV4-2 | CASSQLLAGEADTQYF | TGTGCCAGCAGCCAATTACTAGCGGGAGAGGCAGATACGCAGTATTTT